The TCR beta chain under discussion was sequenced for a study of T cells after yellow fever vaccination. About the study: Fractions with few cells were prepared using SMART-Seq v4 Ultra Low Input. Study-level points and caveats: Bulk-population clonotypes that are abundant could appear as contaminants in FACS-sorted repertoires. Detected again after the booster were most primary-vaccination clones, at about 96% CD4 and approximately 90% CD8.

Remarks on this clonotype: Its antigen is undetermined.

Making TCR cDNA involved 5'RACE template switching, which added UMIs and a universal primer site. TCRdb fed the 5' RACE reads into MiXCR, producing one record per CDR3 protein. The table lists 300,000 or so distinct CDR3 sequences, approximately 7% of them singletons. The sample consisted of PBMCs, taken about 49 days after the first yellow fever vaccination. The receptor was isolated from a man between 18 and 35 years old who received the YFV17D yellow fever vaccine.

In DNA form, the CDR3 reads TGTGCCAGCAGCCCGGACTCTCCGAGTGAAAAACTGTTTTTT. Translated: CASSPDSPSEKLFF. This chain connects TRBV11-2 to TRBJ1-4, with D hard to call. Between the trimmed V and J ends, which lost 5 bases and 7 bases, there was a span of 14 bases. This CDR3 contains 14 residues. Looked up from germline, CDR1 is SGHAT and CDR2 is FQNNGV.